This T cell receptor beta chain was sequenced during a study of OX40 agonist ivuxolimab in advanced cancers. The wider study: Cancers in dose escalation were hepatocellular, melanoma, renal cell and head and neck. In three patients, partial responses were observed, one with hepatocellular carcinoma and two with cutaneous melanoma.

Regarding the study as a whole: There were, on average, more expanded clones in CD8+ T cells than in CD4+.

A note on this clone: The antigen is undetermined.

Exclusion applied to patients with autoimmune disease history or systemic immunosuppression. In germline, CDR1 is SGHDT, CDR2 YYEEEE. V was shortened by 4 bases and J by 7 bases, with 20 bases between the two germline ends. CDR3 size: 15 residues. The repertoire was sequenced with immunoSEQ multiplex PCR; TCRdb's copy has only in-frame clones and lacks some. The sample has roughly 24,000 clones, over 80% seen once. The chain couples TRBV5-6 to TRBJ1-2, with D hard to call. This TCR came from an adult with an advanced solid tumor such as melanoma, head and neck, liver or kidney cancer. The sequencing here drew on CD4+ or CD8+ T cells sorted from blood, taken in a trial of the OX40 agonist ivuxolimab. This chain's CDR3 is CASSVLSRVGLGYTF. The CDR3 DNA follows: TGTGCCAGCAGCGTCTTATCCAGAGTGGGTCTTGGCTACACCTTC.